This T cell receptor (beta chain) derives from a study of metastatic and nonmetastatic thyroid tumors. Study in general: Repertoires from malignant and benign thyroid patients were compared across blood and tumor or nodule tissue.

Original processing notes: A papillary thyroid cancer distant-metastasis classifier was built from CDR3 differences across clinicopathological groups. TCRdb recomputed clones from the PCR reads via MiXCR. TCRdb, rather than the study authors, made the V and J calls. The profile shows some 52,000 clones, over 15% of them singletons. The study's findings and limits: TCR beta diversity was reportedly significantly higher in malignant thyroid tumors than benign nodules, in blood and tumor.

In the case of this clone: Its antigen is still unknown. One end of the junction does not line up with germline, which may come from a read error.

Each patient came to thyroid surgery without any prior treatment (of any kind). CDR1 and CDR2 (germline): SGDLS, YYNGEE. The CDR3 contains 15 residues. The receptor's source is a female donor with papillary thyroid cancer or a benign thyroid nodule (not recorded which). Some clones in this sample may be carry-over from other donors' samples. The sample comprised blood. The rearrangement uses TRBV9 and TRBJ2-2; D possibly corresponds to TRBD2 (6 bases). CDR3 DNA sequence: TGTGCCAGCAGCGTTAGCGTGAGAAGGGGCGGGGAGCTGTCTTTT. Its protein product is CASSVSVRRGGELSF.